The T cell receptor (beta chain) described here comes from a study of siplizumab effects on memory and regulatory T cells. Only in-frame clones appear in the TCRdb table, and some are missing; sequencing was by immunoSEQ multiplex PCR. The sample lists some 100,000 clones; about 95% were seen once. Comment on this clone: What it binds is unknown.

Notes on the study in general: There appeared to be greater diversity in naive T cells than in memory cells, and naive T cells seemed major contributors to the alloresponse.

Sequenced input: Tregs sorted from blood. This TCR was sampled from a human donor in good health.

The CDR3 DNA reads TGTGCCAGCAGCCAGCGGACGAAATACGAGCAGTACTTC. It codes for CASSQRTKYEQYF. V usage is TRBV11-1 and J usage is TRBJ2-7, with a weak D call TRBD2 (5 bases). The CDR3 length is 13 residues. The germline CDR1 and CDR2 sequences are SGHAT and FQDESV (reference sequence). V gave up 5 bases and J gave up 4 bases, with 12 bases separating them. The complete variable domain, with remaining parts taken from reference TRBV11-1 and TRBJ2-7, reads EAEVAQSPRYKITEKSQAVAFWCDPISGHATLYWYRQILGQGPELLVQFQDESVVDDSQLPKDRFSAERLKGVDSTLKIQPAELGDSAMYLCASSQRTKYEQYFGPGTRLTVT.